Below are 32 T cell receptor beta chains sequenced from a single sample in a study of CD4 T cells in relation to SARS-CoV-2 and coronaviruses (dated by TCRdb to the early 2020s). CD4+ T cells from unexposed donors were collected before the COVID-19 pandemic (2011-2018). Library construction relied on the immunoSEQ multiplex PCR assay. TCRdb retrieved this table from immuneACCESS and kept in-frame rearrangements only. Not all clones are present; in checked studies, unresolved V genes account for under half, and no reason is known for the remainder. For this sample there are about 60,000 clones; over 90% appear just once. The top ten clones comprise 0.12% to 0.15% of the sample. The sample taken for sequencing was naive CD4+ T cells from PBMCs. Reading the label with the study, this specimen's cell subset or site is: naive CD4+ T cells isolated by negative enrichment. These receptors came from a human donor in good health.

For the CDR3, the DNA is TGTGCCTGCCTATTAAACCTTCTGACTAGCTCCGAGCAGTACTTC. This sequence encodes CACLLNLLTSSEQYF. The V and J genes are TRBV30 and TRBJ2-7, with TRBD2 identical over 7 bases. CDR3 size: 15 residues. Germline trimming cut 6 bases from V and 6 bases from J; bases unmatched to any gene: 17. CDR1 is GTSNPN and CDR2 is SVGIG in the germline V gene (reference sequence).

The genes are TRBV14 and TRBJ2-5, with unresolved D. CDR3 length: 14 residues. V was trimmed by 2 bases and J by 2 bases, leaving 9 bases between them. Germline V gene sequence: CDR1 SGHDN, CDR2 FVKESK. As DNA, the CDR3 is TGTGCCAGCAGCCAATATCAAGGACAAGAGACCCAGTACTTC. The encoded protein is CASSQYQGQETQYF.

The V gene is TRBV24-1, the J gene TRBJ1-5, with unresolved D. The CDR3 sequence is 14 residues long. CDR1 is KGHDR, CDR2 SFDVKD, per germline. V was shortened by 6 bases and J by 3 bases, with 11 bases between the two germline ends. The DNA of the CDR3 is TGTGCCACCAGTAACTCCGGGGACAATCAGCCCCAGCATTTT. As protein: CATSNSGDNQPQHF.

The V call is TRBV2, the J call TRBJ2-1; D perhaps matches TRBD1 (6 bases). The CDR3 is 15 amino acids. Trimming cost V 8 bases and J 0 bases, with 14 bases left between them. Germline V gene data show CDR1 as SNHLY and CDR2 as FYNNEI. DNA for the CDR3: TGTGCCAGCGGCCGGGACACACTCTCCTACAATGAGCAGTTCTTC. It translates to CASGRDTLSYNEQFF.

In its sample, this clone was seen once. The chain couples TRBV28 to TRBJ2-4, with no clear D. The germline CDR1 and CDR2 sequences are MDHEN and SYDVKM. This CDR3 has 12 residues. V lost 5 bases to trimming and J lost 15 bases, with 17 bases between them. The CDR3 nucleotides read TGTGCCAGCAGTCCCCCCCGGTCAAGACCGTACTTC. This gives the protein CASSPPRSRPYF.

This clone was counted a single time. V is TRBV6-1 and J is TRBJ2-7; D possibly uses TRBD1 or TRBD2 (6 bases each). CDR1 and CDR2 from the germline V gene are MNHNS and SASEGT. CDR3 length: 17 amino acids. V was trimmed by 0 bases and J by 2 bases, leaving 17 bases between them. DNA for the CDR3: TGTGCCAGCAGTGAAGCCAAGATGGGGGGCGCGGCCTACGAGCAGTACTTC. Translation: CASSEAKMGGAAYEQYF.

DNA of the CDR3: TGTGCCAGCTCACCAAGGACCGCATCCTACAATGAGCAGTTCTTC. Translation: CASSPRTASYNEQFF. The genes are TRBV18 and TRBJ2-1; D remains unclear. The germline V and J ends were trimmed by 2 bases and 1 base, with 9 bases remaining between them. Germline V CDR1 and CDR2: KGHSH, LQKENI. There are 15 residues in the CDR3.

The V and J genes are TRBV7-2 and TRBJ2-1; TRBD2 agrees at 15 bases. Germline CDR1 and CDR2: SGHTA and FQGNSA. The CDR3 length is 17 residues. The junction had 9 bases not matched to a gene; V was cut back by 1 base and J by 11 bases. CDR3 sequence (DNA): TGTGCCAGCAGCTTAGGTCCCCCGGGACTAGCGGGAGGTAAGCAGTTCTTC. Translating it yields CASSLGPPGLAGGKQFF.

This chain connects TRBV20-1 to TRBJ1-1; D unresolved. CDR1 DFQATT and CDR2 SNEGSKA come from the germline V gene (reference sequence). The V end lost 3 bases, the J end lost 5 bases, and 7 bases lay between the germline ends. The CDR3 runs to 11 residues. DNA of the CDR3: TGCAGTGCTAGGCCGGGAACTGAAGCTTTCTTT. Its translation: CSARPGTEAFF.

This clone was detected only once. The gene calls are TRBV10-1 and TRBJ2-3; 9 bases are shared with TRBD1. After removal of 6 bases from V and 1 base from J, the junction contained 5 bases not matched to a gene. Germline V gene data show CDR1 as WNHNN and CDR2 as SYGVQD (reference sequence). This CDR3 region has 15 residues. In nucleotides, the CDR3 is TGCGCCAGCAGCGAAGGACAGGGGCGCACAGATACGCAGTATTTT. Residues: CASSEGQGRTDTQYF.

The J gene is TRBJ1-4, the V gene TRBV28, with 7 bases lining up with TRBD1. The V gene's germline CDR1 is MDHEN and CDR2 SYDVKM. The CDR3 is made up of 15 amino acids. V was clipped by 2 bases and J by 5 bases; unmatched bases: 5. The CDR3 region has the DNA TGTGCCAGCAGTTTAGATCAGGGGGGGAATGAAAAACTGTTTTTT. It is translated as CASSLDQGGNEKLFF.

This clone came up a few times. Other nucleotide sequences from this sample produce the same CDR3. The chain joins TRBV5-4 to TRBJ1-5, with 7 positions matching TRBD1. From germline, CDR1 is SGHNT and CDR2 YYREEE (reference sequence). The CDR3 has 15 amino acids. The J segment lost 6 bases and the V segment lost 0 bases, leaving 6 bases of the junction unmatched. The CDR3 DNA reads TGTGCCAGCAGCTTGGACAGGGGAGTAGGTCAGCCCCAGCATTTT. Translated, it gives CASSLDRGVGQPQHF. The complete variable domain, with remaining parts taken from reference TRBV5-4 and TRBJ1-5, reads ETGVTQSPTHLIKTRGQQVTLRCSSQSGHNTVSWYQQALGQGPQFIFQYYREEENGRGNFPPRFSGLQFPNYSSELNVNALELDDSALYLCASSLDRGVGQPQHFGDGTRLSIL.

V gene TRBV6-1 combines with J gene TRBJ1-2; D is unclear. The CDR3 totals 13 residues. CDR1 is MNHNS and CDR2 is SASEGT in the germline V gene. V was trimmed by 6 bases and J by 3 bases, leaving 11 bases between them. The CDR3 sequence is CASSTGEDYGYTF. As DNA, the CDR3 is TGTGCCAGCAGCACCGGTGAAGACTATGGCTACACCTTC.

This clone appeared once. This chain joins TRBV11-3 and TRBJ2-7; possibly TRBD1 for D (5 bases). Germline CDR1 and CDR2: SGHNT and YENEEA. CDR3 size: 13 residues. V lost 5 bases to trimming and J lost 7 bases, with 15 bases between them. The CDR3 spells CASSPSDGQEQYF. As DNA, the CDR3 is TGTGCCAGCAGCCCATCGGACGGACAAGAGCAGTACTTC.

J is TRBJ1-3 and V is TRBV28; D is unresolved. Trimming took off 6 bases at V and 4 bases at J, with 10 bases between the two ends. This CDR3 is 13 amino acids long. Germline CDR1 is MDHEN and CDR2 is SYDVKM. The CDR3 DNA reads TGTGCCAGCAGGCCTCCGAGGGGAAACACCATATATTTT. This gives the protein CASRPPRGNTIYF.

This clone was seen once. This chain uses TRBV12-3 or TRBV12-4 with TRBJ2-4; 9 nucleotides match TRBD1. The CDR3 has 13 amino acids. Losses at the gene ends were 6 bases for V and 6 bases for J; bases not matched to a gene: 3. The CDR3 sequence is CASSPGQGNIQYF. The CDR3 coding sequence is TGTGCCAGCAGCCCGGGACAGGGAAACATTCAGTACTTC.

The CDR3 spells CASSQDRQGATNEKLFF. Here the CDR3 DNA reads TGTGCCAGCAGCCAAGATCGGCAGGGGGCGACTAATGAAAAACTGTTTTTT. The genes are TRBV3-1 (or the pseudogene TRBV3-2) and TRBJ1-4, with 8 bases fitting TRBD1. The J segment lost 2 bases and the V segment lost 0 bases, leaving 5 bases of the junction unmatched. The CDR3 has 17 amino acids. The germline gives CDR1 LGHDT, CDR2 YNNKEL (reference sequence).

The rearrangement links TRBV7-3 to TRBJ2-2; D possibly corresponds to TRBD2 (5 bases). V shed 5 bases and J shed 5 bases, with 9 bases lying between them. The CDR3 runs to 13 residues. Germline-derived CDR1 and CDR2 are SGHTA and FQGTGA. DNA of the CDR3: TGTGCCAGCAGCACCGGAGGTACCGGGGAGCTGTTTTTT. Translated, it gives CASSTGGTGELFF.

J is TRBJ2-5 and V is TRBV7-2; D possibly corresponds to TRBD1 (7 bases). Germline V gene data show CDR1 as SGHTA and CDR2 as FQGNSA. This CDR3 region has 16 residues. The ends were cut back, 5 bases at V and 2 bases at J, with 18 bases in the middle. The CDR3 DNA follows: TGTGCCAGCAGCACCCGGGGGACAGCCTCACAAGAGACCCAGTACTTC. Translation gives CASSTRGTASQETQYF.

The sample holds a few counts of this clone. The CDR3 here is CASSEGGPTGELFF. CDR3 coding DNA: TGCGCCAGCAGTGAGGGAGGGCCCACCGGGGAGCTGTTTTTT. This rearrangement joins TRBV10-1 to TRBJ2-2; tentative D call: TRBD2 (6 bases). The germline V and J ends were trimmed by 2 bases and 4 bases, with 8 bases remaining between them. The CDR3 runs to 14 residues. Germline lookup yields CDR1 WNHNN and CDR2 SYGVQD (reference sequence).

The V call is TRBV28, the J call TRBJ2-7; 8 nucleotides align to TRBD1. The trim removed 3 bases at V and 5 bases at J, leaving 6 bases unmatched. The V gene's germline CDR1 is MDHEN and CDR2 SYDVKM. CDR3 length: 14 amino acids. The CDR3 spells CASSLDRVSHEQYF. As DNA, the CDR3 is TGTGCCAGCAGTTTGGACAGGGTGTCCCACGAGCAGTACTTC. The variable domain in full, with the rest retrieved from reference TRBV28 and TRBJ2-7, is DVKVTQSSRYLVKRTGEKVFLECVQDMDHENMFWYRQDPGLGLRLIYFSYDVKMKEKGDIPEGYSVSREKKERFSLILESASTNQTSMYLCASSLDRVSHEQYFGPGTRLTVT.

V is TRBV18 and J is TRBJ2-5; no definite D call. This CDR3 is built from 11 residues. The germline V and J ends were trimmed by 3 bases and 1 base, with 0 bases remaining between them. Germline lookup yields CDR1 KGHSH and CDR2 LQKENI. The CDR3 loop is CASSPQETQYF. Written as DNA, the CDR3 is TGTGCCAGCTCACCCCAAGAGACCCAGTACTTC.

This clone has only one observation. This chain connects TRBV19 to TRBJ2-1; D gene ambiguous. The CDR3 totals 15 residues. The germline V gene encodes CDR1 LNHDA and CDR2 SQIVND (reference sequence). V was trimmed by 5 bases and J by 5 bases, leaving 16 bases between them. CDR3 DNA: TGTGCCAGTAGTCCAATGGGGATTGGAGACAATGAGCAGTTCTTC. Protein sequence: CASSPMGIGDNEQFF. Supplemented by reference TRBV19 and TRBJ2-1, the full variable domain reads DGGITQSPKYLFRKEGQNVTLSCEQNLNHDAMYWYRQDPGQGLRLIYYSQIVNDFQKGDIAEGYSVSREKKESFPLTVTSAQKNPTAFYLCASSPMGIGDNEQFFGPGTRLTVL.

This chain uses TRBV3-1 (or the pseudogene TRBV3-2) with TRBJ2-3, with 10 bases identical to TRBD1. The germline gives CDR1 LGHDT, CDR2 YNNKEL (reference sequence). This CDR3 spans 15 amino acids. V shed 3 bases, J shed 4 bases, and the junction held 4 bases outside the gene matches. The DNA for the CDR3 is TGTGCCAGCAGCCACCGGGACAGGGGTTCAGATACGCAGTATTTT. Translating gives CASSHRDRGSDTQYF.

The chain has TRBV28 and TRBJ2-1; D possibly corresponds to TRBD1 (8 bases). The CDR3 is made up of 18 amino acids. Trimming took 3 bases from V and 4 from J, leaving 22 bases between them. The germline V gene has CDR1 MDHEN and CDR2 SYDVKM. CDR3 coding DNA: TGTGCCAGCAGTTTTGTCAGGGGGCTTGCTAGCGGATACAATGAGCAGTTCTTC. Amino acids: CASSFVRGLASGYNEQFF.

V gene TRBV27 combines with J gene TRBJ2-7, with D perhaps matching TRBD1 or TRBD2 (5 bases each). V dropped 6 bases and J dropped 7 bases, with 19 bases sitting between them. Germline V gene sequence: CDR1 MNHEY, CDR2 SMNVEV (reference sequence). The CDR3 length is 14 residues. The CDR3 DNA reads TGTGCCAGCAGCAGGGACGGCCGACCTCGGGAGCAGTACTTC. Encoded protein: CASSRDGRPREQYF.

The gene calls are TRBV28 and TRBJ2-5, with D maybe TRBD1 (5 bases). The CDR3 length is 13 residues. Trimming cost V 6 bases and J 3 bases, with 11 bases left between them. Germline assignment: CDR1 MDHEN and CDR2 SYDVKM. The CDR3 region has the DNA TGTGCCAGCAGAAACACAGGCAAAGAGACCCAGTACTTC. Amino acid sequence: CASRNTGKETQYF.

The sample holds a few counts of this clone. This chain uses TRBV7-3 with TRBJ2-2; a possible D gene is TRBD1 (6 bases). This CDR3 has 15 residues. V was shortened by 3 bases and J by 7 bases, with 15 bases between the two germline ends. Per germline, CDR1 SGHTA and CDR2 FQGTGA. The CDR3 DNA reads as TGTGCCAGCAGCTTGACCCGGGACAAGGGCGGGGAGCTGTTTTTT. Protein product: CASSLTRDKGGELFF.

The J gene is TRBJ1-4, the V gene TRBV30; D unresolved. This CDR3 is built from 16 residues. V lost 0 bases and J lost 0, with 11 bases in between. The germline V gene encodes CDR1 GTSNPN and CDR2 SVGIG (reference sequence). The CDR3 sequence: CAWSVGNVATNEKLFF. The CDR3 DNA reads TGTGCCTGGAGTGTCGGTAACGTTGCAACTAATGAAAAACTGTTTTTT. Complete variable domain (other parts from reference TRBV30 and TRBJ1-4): SQTIHQWPATLVQPVGSPLSLECTVEGTSNPNLYWYRQAAGRGLQLLFYSVGIGQISSEVPQNLSASRPQDRQFILSSKKLLLSDSGFYLCAWSVGNVATNEKLFFGSGTQLSVL.

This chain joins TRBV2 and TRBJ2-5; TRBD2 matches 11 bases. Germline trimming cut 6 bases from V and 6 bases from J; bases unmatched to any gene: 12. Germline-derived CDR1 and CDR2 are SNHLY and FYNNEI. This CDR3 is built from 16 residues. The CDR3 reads CASSIPLAGERKTQYF. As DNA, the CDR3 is TGTGCCAGCAGCATACCACTAGCGGGAGAACGGAAGACCCAGTACTTC.

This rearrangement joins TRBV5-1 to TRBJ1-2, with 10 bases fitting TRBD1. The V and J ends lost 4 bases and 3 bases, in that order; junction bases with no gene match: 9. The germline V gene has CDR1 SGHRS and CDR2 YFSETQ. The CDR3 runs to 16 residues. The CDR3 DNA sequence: TGCGCCAGCAGCCACGGGACAGGGGTTGGAGACTATGGCTACACCTTC. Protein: CASSHGTGVGDYGYTF.

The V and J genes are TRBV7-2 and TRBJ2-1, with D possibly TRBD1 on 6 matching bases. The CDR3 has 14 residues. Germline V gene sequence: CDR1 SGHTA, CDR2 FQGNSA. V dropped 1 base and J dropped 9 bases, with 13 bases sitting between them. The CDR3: CASSLVALTGEQFF. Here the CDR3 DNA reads TGTGCCAGCAGCTTAGTGGCCCTGACAGGTGAGCAGTTCTTC.